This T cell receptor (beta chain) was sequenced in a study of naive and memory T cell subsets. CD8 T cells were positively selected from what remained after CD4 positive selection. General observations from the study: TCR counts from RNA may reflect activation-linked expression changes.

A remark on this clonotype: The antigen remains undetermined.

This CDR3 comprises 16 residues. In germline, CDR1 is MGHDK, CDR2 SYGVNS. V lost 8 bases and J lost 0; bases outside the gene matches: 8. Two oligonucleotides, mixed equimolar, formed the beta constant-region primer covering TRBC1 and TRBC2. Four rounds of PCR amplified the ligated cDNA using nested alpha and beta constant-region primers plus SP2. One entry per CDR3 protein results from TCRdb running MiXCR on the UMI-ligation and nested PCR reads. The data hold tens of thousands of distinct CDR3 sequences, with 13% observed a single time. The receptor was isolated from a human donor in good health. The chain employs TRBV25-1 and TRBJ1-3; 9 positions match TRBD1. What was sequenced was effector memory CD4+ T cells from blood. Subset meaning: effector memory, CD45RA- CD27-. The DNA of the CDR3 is TGTGCCAGCTCTCTAGACAGGGGGTTCTCTGGAAACACCATATATTTT. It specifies CASSLDRGFSGNTIYF.